The clone carrying this T cell receptor beta chain was seen repeatedly, ten times or more. The data were taken from a study of T-cell reconstitution after alpha-beta-depleted transplantation in children. Unique molecular identifiers were built into the TCRbeta library. MiXCR, run by TCRdb on the PCR reads, gives a single entry per CDR3 protein. Among approximately 150,000 distinct CDR3 sequences listed, around 10% were seen once. Germline CDR1 and CDR2: LGHDT and YNNKEL (reference sequence). The V end was cut by 1 base, the J end by 4 bases, with 10 bases between. The CDR3 length is 15 residues. The TCR comes from a female patient aged 2 to 10 who had a stem cell transplant for congenital amegakaryocytic thrombocytopenia, so the T cells may come from the graft donor. This sample comprised PBMCs, mostly from graft donor cells, obtained 180 days after TCRalphabeta/CD19-depleted stem cell transplant. This sequence joins TRBV3-1 and TRBJ2-2, with D uncertain. The CDR3 DNA reads as TGTGCCAGCAGCCAAGGTCTGAGTGCCACCGGGGAGCTGTTTTTT. Protein: CASSQGLSATGELFF.